The entry that follows covers one T cell receptor beta chain sequence. Its cognate antigen is unknown. Trimming shortened V by 9 bases and J by 2 bases, and 18 bases separated the two germline ends. Germline assignment: CDR1 SGHNT and CDR2 YYREEE (reference sequence). CDR3 length: 14 amino acids. Data came from immunoSEQ multiplex PCR; TCRdb stores just in-frame clones and leaves some out. The sample includes 350,000 to 600,000 clones, roughly nine tenths seen only once; the top ten take over 1.5%. Treatment: around 19 received Ad26.COV2.S at low or high dose, single or two shots; a few received placebo; per-sample allocation not given. The samples date from day 63 after the first vaccine or placebo injection. An Ad26 vector carrying the Wuhan-strain SARS-CoV-2 spike served as the vaccine. The data stem from a study of Ad26.COV2.S vaccination and SARS-CoV-2 variants. The overall study: Intramuscular Ad26.COV2.S at 5x10^10 or 1x10^11 viral particles. Study observations and caveats: Quantification of TCR breadth and depth may have yielded underestimates of total T cell responses.

The material sequenced was peripheral blood, taken in a trial of Ad26.COV2.S vaccine versus placebo. This receptor was identified in a person aged 18-65 years who received the Ad26.COV2.S COVID-19 vaccine or a placebo. The J gene is TRBJ2-7, the V gene TRBV5-4, with D perhaps assigned TRBD1 or TRBD2 (5 bases each). This CDR3 reads CATSSGAIPYEQYF. The DNA for the CDR3 is TGTGCCACCTCCTCCGGGGCGATACCCTACGAGCAGTACTTC.